This is a list of T cell receptor beta chains from one sample in a study of blood T cell repertoires in COVID-19. Profiling relied on immunoSEQ multiplex PCR, and the TCRdb table lists in-frame clones only, not all of them. The sample contains around 170,000 clones, almost 85% of which appear only once. The sample taken for sequencing was peripheral blood. The receptor source for this set is a man between 18 and 29 years old with active or convalescent COVID-19. Both conserved end residues are part of each CDR3. The D gene is left open where the match is weak. Clone size is stated in some rows and not others, as once, few, many or a class when expanded.

V gene	D gene	clone size	J gene	CDR3 protein	CDR3 DNA
TRBV28	TRBD1	-	TRBJ2-7	CASRADRGPYEQYF	TGTGCCAGCAGGGCGGACAGGGGCCCCTACGAGCAGTACTTC
TRBV6-5	TRBD1	-	TRBJ1-2	CASSRDSRNYGYTF	TGTGCCAGCAGTCGGGACAGCCGGAACTATGGCTACACCTTC
TRBV19	TRBD1	-	TRBJ1-6	CASSKPQGDRFHF	TGTGCCAGTAGTAAACCACAGGGGGATCGTTTCCACTTT
TRBV7-9	TRBD1	few	TRBJ1-2	CASSATGMVYGYTF	TGTGCCAGCAGCGCGACAGGGATGGTCTATGGCTACACCTTC
TRBV4-2	-	-	TRBJ1-5	CASSQGGRQPQHF	TGTGCCAGCAGCCAAGGGGGGCGTCAGCCCCAGCATTTT
TRBV6-5	TRBD1	-	TRBJ1-1	CASSRTGFNTEAFF	TGTGCCAGCAGCAGGACAGGTTTTAACACTGAAGCTTTCTTT
TRBV4-1	TRBD1	-	TRBJ2-3	CASSRQGRVNTDTQYF	TGCGCCAGCAGCCGACAGGGAAGGGTAAACACAGATACGCAGTATTTT
TRBV7-2	TRBD2	-	TRBJ2-1	CASSLVLAGGRGEQFF	TGTGCCAGCAGCTTAGTTTTAGCGGGAGGGCGGGGTGAGCAGTTCTTC
TRBV29-1	TRBD1	-	TRBJ1-1	CSAAGTGWDTEAFF	TGCAGCGCTGCCGGGACAGGGTGGGACACTGAAGCTTTCTTT
TRBV6-5	TRBD1	few	TRBJ1-4	CASSYDRGNEKLFF	TGTGCCAGCAGTTACGACAGGGGGAATGAAAAACTGTTTTTT
TRBV7-2	TRBD2	-	TRBJ2-7	CASSLFSGSPYEQYF	TGTGCCAGCAGCTTATTCAGCGGGAGCCCCTACGAGCAGTACTTC
TRBV2	-	-	TRBJ1-2	CASSIDSYYGYTF	TGTGCCAGCAGTATTGACAGTTACTATGGCTACACCTTC
TRBV2	TRBD1	many	TRBJ2-7	CASSRQGWEQYF	TGTGCCAGCAGCCGACAGGGGTGGGAGCAGTACTTC
TRBV5-1	-	-	TRBJ1-1	CASKSGGVGTEAFF	TGCGCCAGCAAATCGGGAGGGGTGGGCACTGAAGCTTTCTTT
TRBV4-1	-	few	TRBJ2-3	CASSQLERDTQYF	TGCGCCAGCAGCCAATTGGAGCGAGATACGCAGTATTTT
TRBV28	-	-	TRBJ1-1	CASSPDGGGSTEAFF	TGTGCCAGCAGTCCCGACGGTGGGGGGAGTACTGAAGCTTTCTTT
TRBV12-3/TRBV12-4	TRBD1	-	TRBJ1-5	CASSRDSYQPQHF	TGTGCCAGCAGTCGGGACAGTTATCAGCCCCAGCATTTT
TRBV6-2/TRBV6-3	-	-	TRBJ2-6	CASSLGGSGANVLTF	TGTGCCAGCAGTCTCGGGGGCTCTGGGGCCAACGTCCTGACTTTC
TRBV27	-	-	TRBJ2-1	CASSLSGHFYNEQFF	TGTGCCAGCAGTTTATCGGGGCACTTCTACAATGAGCAGTTCTTC
TRBV6-5	TRBD1	once	TRBJ1-2	CASSAWETGLRGYTF	TGTGCCAGCAGCGCTTGGGAGACAGGGCTTCGTGGCTACACCTTC
TRBV6-1	-	-	TRBJ1-6	CASSEGWGRSSYNSPLHF	TGTGCCAGCAGTGAAGGGTGGGGCAGAAGCTCCTATAATTCACCCCTCCACTTT
TRBV5-6	TRBD1	-	TRBJ2-7	CASSFIDPDRAKEQYF	TGTGCCAGCAGCTTTATTGATCCCGACAGGGCGAAGGAGCAGTACTTC
TRBV4-1	-	few	TRBJ2-2	CASSQSNTGELFF	TGCGCCAGCAGCCAATCTAACACCGGGGAGCTGTTTTTT
TRBV6-1	TRBD2	-	TRBJ2-3	CASSEAAGGADTQYF	TGTGCCAGCAGTGAAGCAGCGGGGGGGGCAGATACGCAGTATTTT
TRBV9	-	many	TRBJ1-2	CASSVGGLNYGYTF	TGTGCCAGCAGCGTAGGAGGTTTGAACTATGGCTACACCTTC
TRBV12-1	-	-	TRBJ1-3	CASSGGFSGNTIYF	TGTGCCAGCAGCGGGGGCTTTTCTGGAAACACCATATATTTT
TRBV27	TRBD2	-	TRBJ2-1	CASTGLAGGLNEQFF	TGTGCCAGCACCGGACTAGCGGGGGGGCTTAATGAGCAGTTCTTC
TRBV2	TRBD1	few	TRBJ1-1	CASSGDRPTNTEAFF	TGTGCCAGCAGTGGGGACAGGCCAACGAACACTGAAGCTTTCTTT
TRBV24-1	TRBD2	-	TRBJ2-5	CATKEGGRETQYF	TGTGCCACCAAGGAGGGAGGGCGAGAGACCCAGTACTTC
TRBV4-1	-	-	TRBJ1-3	CASSQGRAPSGNTIYF	TGCGCCAGCAGCCAAGGCAGGGCCCCTTCAGGAAACACCATATATTTT
TRBV5-5	TRBD2	-	TRBJ2-1	CASLGLADYNEQFF	TGTGCCAGCTTGGGACTAGCGGACTACAATGAGCAGTTCTTC
TRBV9	-	-	TRBJ2-1	CASSVDGMSSYNEQFF	TGTGCCAGCAGCGTTGACGGGATGAGCTCCTACAATGAGCAGTTCTTC
TRBV3-1/TRBV3-2	-	-	TRBJ2-5	CASSQGVKTQYF	TGTGCCAGCAGCCAAGGAGTAAAGACCCAGTACTTC
TRBV24-1	-	-	TRBJ2-2	CATSRTSPNTGELFF	TGTGCCACCAGTCGTACTAGCCCGAACACCGGGGAGCTGTTTTTT
TRBV7-8	TRBD1	-	TRBJ1-4	CASSPAQAGGNEKLFF	TGTGCCAGCAGCCCGGCCCAGGCAGGGGGGAATGAAAAACTGTTTTTT
TRBV11-2	-	-	TRBJ1-6	CASSPGQYNSPLHF	TGTGCCAGCAGCCCAGGACAGTATAATTCACCCCTCCACTTT
TRBV15	TRBD1	-	TRBJ1-6	CATSSGTVSSYNSPLHF	TGTGCCACCAGCAGCGGGACAGTGAGCTCCTATAATTCACCCCTCCACTTT
TRBV2	-	-	TRBJ1-4	CASSARQIPTNEKLFF	TGTGCCAGCAGCGCTCGACAGATCCCAACTAATGAAAAACTGTTTTTT
TRBV2	-	-	TRBJ1-1	CASSERRNMNTEAFF	TGTGCCAGCAGTGAACGGAGGAACATGAACACTGAAGCTTTCTTT
TRBV4-3	TRBD1	-	TRBJ1-1	CASSPGTGAGNTEAFF	TGCGCCAGCAGCCCCGGGACAGGGGCGGGGAACACTGAAGCTTTCTTT
TRBV15	-	-	TRBJ2-2	CATSRYGTSRTGELFF	TGTGCCACCAGCAGATACGGGACATCTCGGACCGGGGAGCTGTTTTTT
TRBV9	TRBD2	-	TRBJ2-3	CASSTRSGAPTDTQYF	TGTGCCAGCAGCACCCGTAGCGGGGCCCCCACAGATACGCAGTATTTT
TRBV5-1	TRBD1	-	TRBJ1-2	CASSLEGGEGYTF	TGCGCCAGCAGCTTGGAAGGGGGCGAAGGCTACACCTTC
TRBV5-8	-	-	TRBJ1-5	CASSDPQGFSISNQPQHF	TGTGCCAGCAGCGATCCACAGGGATTTTCCATTAGCAATCAGCCCCAGCATTTT
TRBV28	-	-	TRBJ1-5	CASSFQGGGNQPQHF	TGTGCCAGCAGTTTCCAGGGTGGCGGTAATCAGCCCCAGCATTTT